This T cell receptor beta chain emerged from a study of blood T cells in healthy people across ages. Study findings and constraints: Naive CD4+ cells and diversity were both higher in long-lived donors than in aged donors.

CDR1 is SQVTM and CDR2 is ANQGSEA in the germline V gene. This CDR3 spans 14 amino acids. Trimming took 6 bases from V and 6 from J; bases not matched to a gene: 10. Regarding this clonotype: Its target is unknown.

A second about 7 to 12 cycle PCR used barcoded and J-beta primers. Each cDNA molecule carried a tag from a template-switch adaptor that contained 12 random nucleotides. TCRdb re-derived calls from the 5' RACE reads in MiXCR, one entry per CDR3 protein. The repertoire holds about 1.8 million distinct CDR3 sequences, with about 50% as singletons. Sequenced sample: blood. This sequence originates from a woman aged 40 to 49 in good health. The V call is TRBV29-1, the J call TRBJ1-2; 10 bases are a match to TRBD1. CDR3 in DNA: TGCAGCGTCTTTCCGGGACAGGGGACCCATGGCTACACCTTC. This gives the protein CSVFPGQGTHGYTF.